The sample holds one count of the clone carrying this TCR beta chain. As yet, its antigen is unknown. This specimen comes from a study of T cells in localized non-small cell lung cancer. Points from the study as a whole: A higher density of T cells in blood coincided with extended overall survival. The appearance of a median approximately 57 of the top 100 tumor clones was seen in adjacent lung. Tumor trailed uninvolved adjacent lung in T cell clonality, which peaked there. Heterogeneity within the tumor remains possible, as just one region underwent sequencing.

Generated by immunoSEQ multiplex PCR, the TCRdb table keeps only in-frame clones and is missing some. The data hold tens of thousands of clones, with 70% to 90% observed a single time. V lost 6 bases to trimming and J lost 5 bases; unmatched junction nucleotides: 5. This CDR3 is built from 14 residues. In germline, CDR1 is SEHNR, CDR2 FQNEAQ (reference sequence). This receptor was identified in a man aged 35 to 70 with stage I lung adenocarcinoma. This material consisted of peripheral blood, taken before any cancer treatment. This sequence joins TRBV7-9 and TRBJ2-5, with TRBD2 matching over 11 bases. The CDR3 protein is CASRSGLAEETQYF. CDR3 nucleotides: TGTGCCAGCAGGTCGGGACTAGCGGAGGAGACCCAGTACTTC. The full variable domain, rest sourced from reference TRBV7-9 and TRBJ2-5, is DTGVSQNPRHKITKRGQNVTFRCDPISEHNRLYWYRQTLGQGPEFLTYFQNEAQLEKSRLLSDRFSAERPKGSFSTLEIQRTEQGDSAMYLCASRSGLAEETQYFGPGTRLLVL.